A single sample is the source of the 20 T cell receptor beta chains below, sequenced in a study of blood T cells in healthy people across ages. A second PCR of 7 to 11 cycles used a sample-barcoded 5' primer and a J-beta primer mix. From the 5' RACE reads, TCRdb called clonotypes with MiXCR, one entry per CDR3 protein. The data show about 1.8 million distinct CDR3 sequences, with less than 50% seen just once and approximately 2.1% held by the top ten. Sequenced material: blood. These receptors all stem from a woman in her forties in good health.

A few counts support this clonotype. This chain links TRBV7-9 with TRBJ2-5; D gene ambiguous. The V end lost 4 bases, the J end lost 1 base, and 10 bases lay between the germline ends. CDR1 is SEHNR and CDR2 is FQNEAQ in the germline V gene (reference sequence). CDR3 size: 14 residues. CDR3 sequence reads: CASSYPQPQETQYF. The DNA for the CDR3 is TGTGCCAGCAGCTACCCTCAGCCCCAAGAGACCCAGTACTTC.

This clonotype was counted a few times. The CDR3 is CASSLAPAGPHGYTF. For the CDR3, the DNA is TGTGCCAGCAGTTTGGCACCGGCGGGACCACATGGCTACACCTTC. The chain carries TRBV27 and TRBJ1-2; D perhaps matches TRBD1 (5 bases). V lost 3 bases and J lost 6, with 17 bases in between. The CDR3 is 15 residues long. Germline loops: CDR1 MNHEY, CDR2 SMNVEV (reference sequence).

This clonotype was observed a handful of times. The chain joins TRBV20-1 to TRBJ2-1; the match to TRBD2 covers 9 bases. V dropped 2 bases and J dropped 8; count of bases not matched to a gene: 13. The length of the CDR3 is 16 residues. Germline CDR1 and CDR2: DFQATT and SNEGSKA (reference sequence). CDR3: CSARKSSGALSDEQFF. CDR3 in DNA: TGCAGTGCTAGAAAATCTAGCGGGGCCCTGAGTGATGAGCAGTTCTTC.

The rearrangement uses TRBV5-1 and TRBJ2-1, with 8 bases lining up with TRBD1. The J call may not be correct, given that the DNA end is closer to TRBJ2-7. Per the germline V gene, CDR1 is SGHRS and CDR2 is YFSETQ. The CDR3 contains 15 residues. In nucleotides, the CDR3 is TGCGCCAGCAGTATGGGACAGGACTTCTACAATGAGCAGTACTTC. Protein sequence: CASSMGQDFYNEQYF.

The chain has TRBV24-1 and TRBJ2-1, with D possibly TRBD1 on 6 matching bases. The germline V gene encodes CDR1 KGHDR and CDR2 SFDVKD. The CDR3 is 16 amino acids. With 4 bases removed from V and 0 bases from J, the gap between germline ends came to 12 bases. The DNA of the CDR3 is TGTGCCACCAGTGACCCAGGGGTTGACTCCTACAATGAGCAGTTCTTC. Translating gives CATSDPGVDSYNEQFF.

In regard to this clonotype: The CDR3 does not close with the conserved phenylalanine or tryptophan, likely indicating a read error. V is TRBV29-1 and J is TRBJ2-1; D not resolved. This CDR3 spans 10 amino acids. Germline CDR1 and CDR2: SQVTM and ANQGSEA. The V end was cut by 4 bases, the J end by 5 bases, with 3 bases between. Here the CDR3 DNA reads TGCAGCGTTGGGAACAATGAGCAGTTCATC. Translated: CSVGNNEQFI.

This clonotype was detected a few times. V usage is TRBV12-3 or TRBV12-4 and J usage is TRBJ1-4; 9 bases line up with TRBD1. The CDR3 is 17 residues long. The trim removed 6 bases at V and 2 bases at J, leaving 10 bases unmatched. The CDR3 loop reads CASRHAQGALTNEKLFF. DNA for the CDR3: TGTGCCAGCAGGCACGCACAGGGGGCGCTGACTAATGAAAAACTGTTTTTT.

This sequence joins TRBV27 and TRBJ1-2; the D gene is possibly TRBD1 (6 bases). This CDR3 is built from 14 residues. V lost 3 bases to trimming and J lost 8 bases, with 16 bases between them. CDR1 and CDR2 from the germline V gene are MNHEY and SMNVEV (reference sequence). The CDR3 DNA reads TGTGCCAGCAGTTTCCAGAGGGGGGGCGTAGGCTACACCTTC. It specifies CASSFQRGGVGYTF.

The sample holds a few counts of this clonotype. The chain links TRBV7-2 to TRBJ2-1, with a tentative D call TRBD2 (7 bases). The length of the CDR3 is 19 residues. Germline CDR1 reads SGHTA; CDR2 reads FQGNSA. V was trimmed by 4 bases and J by 1 base, leaving 23 bases between them. CDR3 bases: TGTGCCAGCAGCTCCTCCCTCAGGGAGGGGGTTGGTTCCTACAATGAGCAGTTCTTC. Translation gives CASSSSLREGVGSYNEQFF.

The chain has TRBV6-2 or TRBV6-3 and TRBJ1-5; 10 nucleotides line up with TRBD1. Germline V gene sequence: CDR1 MNHEY, CDR2 SVGEGT. This CDR3 spans 14 amino acids. Germline trimming cut 6 bases from V and 3 bases from J; bases unmatched to any gene: 2. The CDR3 DNA reads TGTGCCAGCAGGGGACAGGGGCTCAATCAGCCCCAGCATTTT. Translated, it gives CASRGQGLNQPQHF.

The sample holds a few counts of this clonotype. The chain carries TRBV7-2 and TRBJ1-2; D ambiguous. Looked up from germline, CDR1 is SGHTA and CDR2 is FQGNSA. Trimming shortened V by 5 bases and J by 8 bases, and 18 bases separated the two germline ends. This CDR3 is 14 amino acids long. The CDR3, as DNA: TGTGCCAGCAGCCCCCCTGGCGGGGTGAGCGGCTACACCTTC. Translated: CASSPPGGVSGYTF.

The rearrangement links TRBV5-1 to TRBJ1-2; D not resolved. The CDR3 is made up of 13 amino acids. With 2 bases removed from V and 8 bases from J, the gap between germline ends came to 13 bases. Germline CDR1 and CDR2: SGHRS and YFSETQ. CDR3 DNA sequence: TGCGCCAGCAGCTTAGACCTGGCGGACGGCTACACCTTC. Encoded protein: CASSLDLADGYTF.

The chain couples TRBV12-3 or TRBV12-4 to TRBJ1-2, with D tentatively TRBD1 (6 bases). V lost 6 bases to trimming and J lost 7 bases, with 18 bases between them. The CDR3 has 14 amino acids. CDR3 protein: CASSYANQGIGYTF. In DNA, the CDR3 is TGTGCCAGCAGCTACGCGAACCAGGGGATTGGCTACACCTTC.

The chain couples TRBV2 to TRBJ2-3, with D perhaps matching TRBD2 (5 bases). With 11 bases removed from V and 4 bases from J, the gap between germline ends came to 13 bases. The CDR3 is made up of 12 amino acids. CDR1 SNHLY and CDR2 FYNNEI come from the germline V gene. Written as DNA, the CDR3 is TGTGCCCGCTCCGGGGTCGCAGATACGCAGTATTTT. This gives the protein CARSGVADTQYF.

The chain is built from TRBV29-1 and TRBJ2-1, with TRBD2 identical over 10 bases. The CDR3 has 13 residues. Looked up from germline, CDR1 is SQVTM and CDR2 is ANQGSEA. The ends lost 8 bases at V and 3 bases at J; junction bases unmatched: 4. The CDR3 here is CSISGGYYNEQFF. CDR3 sequence (DNA): TGCAGCATTAGCGGGGGGTACTACAATGAGCAGTTCTTC.

This clonotype was counted a few times. The V and J genes are TRBV20-1 and TRBJ2-3; 10 nucleotides align to TRBD2. V was clipped by 4 bases and J by 2 bases; unmatched bases: 6. CDR1 and CDR2 from the germline V gene are DFQATT and SNEGSKA (reference sequence). The CDR3 totals 15 residues. The CDR3, as DNA: TGCAGTGCTATAAACCTAGCGGGGGCCACAGATACGCAGTATTTT. This sequence encodes CSAINLAGATDTQYF.

This sequence joins TRBV4-1 and TRBJ1-2; no definite D call. Germline values: CDR1 MGHRA, CDR2 YSYEKL. Trimming removed 2 bases from V and 6 bases from J, with 13 bases in between. The CDR3 covers 14 residues. The CDR3 nucleotides read TGCGCCAGCAGCCAACCCCCAGAGAAGCATGGCTACACCTTC. Its protein product is CASSQPPEKHGYTF.

The V and J genes are TRBV5-1 and TRBJ1-2; the D gene is possibly TRBD1 (6 bases). CDR3 length equals 14 residues. V lost 5 bases and J 3 bases, leaving 14 bases between the germline ends. The germline V gene has CDR1 SGHRS and CDR2 YFSETQ. The CDR3 is CASRTGHLDYGYTF. The DNA for the CDR3 is TGCGCCAGCAGGACAGGCCATCTAGACTATGGCTACACCTTC.

This chain uses TRBV12-3 or TRBV12-4 with TRBJ2-5, with TRBD2 as a possible D gene (7 bases). Trimming removed 3 bases from V and 4 bases from J, with 24 bases in between. The CDR3 is made up of 18 amino acids. The CDR3 coding sequence is TGTGCCAGCAGTTTGGGGGCGCTAGCGGACCCGCTTCTAGAGACCCAGTACTTC. Its translation: CASSLGALADPLLETQYF.

This sequence joins TRBV12-3 or TRBV12-4 and TRBJ2-1; 11 bases map to TRBD2. J lost 5 bases, V lost 6 bases, and 6 bases had no gene match. This CDR3 has 15 amino acids. The CDR3: CASSIAGGTDNEQFF. Written as DNA, the CDR3 is TGTGCCAGCAGCATAGCGGGGGGGACAGACAATGAGCAGTTCTTC.